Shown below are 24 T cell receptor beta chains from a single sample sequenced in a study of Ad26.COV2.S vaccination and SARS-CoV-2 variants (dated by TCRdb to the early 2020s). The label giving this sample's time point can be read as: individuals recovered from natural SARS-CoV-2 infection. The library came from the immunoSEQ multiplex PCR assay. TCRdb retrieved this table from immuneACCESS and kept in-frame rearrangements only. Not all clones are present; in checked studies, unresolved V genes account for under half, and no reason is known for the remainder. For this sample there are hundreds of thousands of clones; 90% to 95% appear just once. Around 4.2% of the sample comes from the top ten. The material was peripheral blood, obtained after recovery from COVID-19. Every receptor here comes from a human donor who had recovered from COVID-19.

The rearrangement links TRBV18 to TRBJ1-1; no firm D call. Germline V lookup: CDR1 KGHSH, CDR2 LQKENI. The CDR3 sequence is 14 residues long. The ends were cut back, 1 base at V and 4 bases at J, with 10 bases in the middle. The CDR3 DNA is TGTGCCAGCTCACCACAGCCCCGGGGCACTGAAGCTTTCTTT. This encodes CASSPQPRGTEAFF.

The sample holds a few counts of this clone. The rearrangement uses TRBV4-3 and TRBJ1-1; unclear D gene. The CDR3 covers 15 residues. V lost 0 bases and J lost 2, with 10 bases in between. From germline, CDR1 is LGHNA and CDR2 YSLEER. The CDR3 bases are TGCGCCAGCAGCCAAGATCGATGGGGAAACACTGAAGCTTTCTTT. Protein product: CASSQDRWGNTEAFF.

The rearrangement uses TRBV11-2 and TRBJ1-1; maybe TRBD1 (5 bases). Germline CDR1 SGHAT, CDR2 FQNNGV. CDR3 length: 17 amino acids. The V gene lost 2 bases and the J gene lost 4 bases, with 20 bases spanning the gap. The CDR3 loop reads CASSLKVLGVGGTEAFF. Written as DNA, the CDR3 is TGTGCCAGCAGCTTAAAGGTCCTGGGGGTGGGAGGCACTGAAGCTTTCTTT.

CDR3 coding DNA: TGTGCCAGCAAACCCCAGGGGCAAGAAAAACTGTTTTTT. Translating it yields CASKPQGQEKLFF. The J gene is TRBJ1-4, the V gene TRBV7-9; D is perhaps TRBD1 (6 bases). CDR3 length: 13 residues. V lost 7 bases and J 8 bases, leaving 14 bases between the germline ends. CDR1 and CDR2 (germline): SEHNR, FQNEAQ (reference sequence).

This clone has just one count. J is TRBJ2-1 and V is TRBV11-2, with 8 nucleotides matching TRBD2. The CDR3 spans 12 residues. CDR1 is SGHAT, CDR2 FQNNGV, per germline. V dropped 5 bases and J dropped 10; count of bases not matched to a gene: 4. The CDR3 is CASSPTSAEQFF. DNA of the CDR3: TGTGCCAGCAGCCCGACTAGCGCGGAGCAGTTCTTC.

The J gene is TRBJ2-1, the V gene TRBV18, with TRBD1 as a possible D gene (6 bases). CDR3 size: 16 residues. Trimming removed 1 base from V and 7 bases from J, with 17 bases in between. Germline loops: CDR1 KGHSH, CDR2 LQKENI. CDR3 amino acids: CASSPLYQQGGNEQFF. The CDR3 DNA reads TGTGCCAGCTCACCACTATATCAACAGGGCGGGAATGAGCAGTTCTTC.

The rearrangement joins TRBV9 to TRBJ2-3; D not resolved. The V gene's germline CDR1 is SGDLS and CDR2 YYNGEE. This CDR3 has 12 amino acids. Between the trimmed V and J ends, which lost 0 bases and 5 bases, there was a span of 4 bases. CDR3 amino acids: CASSVAQDTQYF. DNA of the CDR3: TGTGCCAGCAGCGTAGCTCAAGATACGCAGTATTTT.

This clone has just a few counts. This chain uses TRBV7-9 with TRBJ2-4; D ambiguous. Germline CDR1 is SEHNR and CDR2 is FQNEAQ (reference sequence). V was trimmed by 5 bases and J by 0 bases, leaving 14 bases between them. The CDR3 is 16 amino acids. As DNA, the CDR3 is TGTGCCAGCAGCCCATCGGACGCTCTAGCCAAAAACATTCAGTACTTC. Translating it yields CASSPSDALAKNIQYF.

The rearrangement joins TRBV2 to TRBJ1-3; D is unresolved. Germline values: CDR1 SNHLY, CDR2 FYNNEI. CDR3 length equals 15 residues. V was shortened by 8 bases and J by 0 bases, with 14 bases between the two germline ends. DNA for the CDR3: TGTGCCAGCGTTGCCCCCGGGTTCTCTGGAAACACCATATATTTT. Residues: CASVAPGFSGNTIYF.

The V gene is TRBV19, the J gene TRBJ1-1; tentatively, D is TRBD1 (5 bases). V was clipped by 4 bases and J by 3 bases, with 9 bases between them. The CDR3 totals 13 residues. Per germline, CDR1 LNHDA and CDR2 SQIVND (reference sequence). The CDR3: CASSTGRYTEAFF. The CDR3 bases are TGTGCCAGTAGTACAGGGAGGTACACTGAAGCTTTCTTT.

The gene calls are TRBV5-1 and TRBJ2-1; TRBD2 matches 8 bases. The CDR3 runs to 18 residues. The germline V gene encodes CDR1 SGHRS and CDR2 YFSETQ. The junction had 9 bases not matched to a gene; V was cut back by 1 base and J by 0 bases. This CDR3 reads CASSLSGRGASSYNEQFF. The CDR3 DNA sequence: TGCGCCAGCAGCTTGTCGGGGCGGGGGGCGAGCTCCTACAATGAGCAGTTCTTC.

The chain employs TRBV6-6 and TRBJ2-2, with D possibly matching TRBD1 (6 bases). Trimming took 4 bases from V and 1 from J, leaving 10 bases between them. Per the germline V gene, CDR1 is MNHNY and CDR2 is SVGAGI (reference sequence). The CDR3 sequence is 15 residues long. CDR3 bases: TGTGCCAGCAGTTTCCGGGACATGAACACCGGGGAGCTGTTTTTT. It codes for CASSFRDMNTGELFF.

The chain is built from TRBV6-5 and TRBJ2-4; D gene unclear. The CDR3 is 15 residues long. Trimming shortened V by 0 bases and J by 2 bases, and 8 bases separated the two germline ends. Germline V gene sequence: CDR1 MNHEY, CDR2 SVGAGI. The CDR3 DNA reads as TGTGCCAGCAGTTACTCGACGGGTTCCAAAAACATTCAGTACTTC. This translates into CASSYSTGSKNIQYF.

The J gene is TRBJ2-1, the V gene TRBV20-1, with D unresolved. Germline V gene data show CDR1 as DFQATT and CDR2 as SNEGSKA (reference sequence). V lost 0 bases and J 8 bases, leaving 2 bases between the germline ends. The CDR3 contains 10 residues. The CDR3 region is CSAREDEQFF. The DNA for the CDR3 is TGCAGTGCTAGAGAGGATGAGCAGTTCTTC.

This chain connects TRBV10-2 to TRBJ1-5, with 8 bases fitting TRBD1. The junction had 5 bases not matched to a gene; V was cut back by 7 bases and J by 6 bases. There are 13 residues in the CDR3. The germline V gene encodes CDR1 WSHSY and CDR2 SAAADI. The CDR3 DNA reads TGCGCCAGCACAGGGGGCGGAGGTCAGCCCCAGCATTTT. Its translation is CASTGGGGQPQHF.

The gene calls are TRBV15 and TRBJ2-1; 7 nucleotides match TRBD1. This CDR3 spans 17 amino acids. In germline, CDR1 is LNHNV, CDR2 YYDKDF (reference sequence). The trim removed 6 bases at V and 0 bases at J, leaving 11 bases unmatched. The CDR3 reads CATSSDRQGNSYNEQFF. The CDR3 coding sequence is TGTGCCACCAGTTCGGACCGACAGGGCAACTCCTACAATGAGCAGTTCTTC.

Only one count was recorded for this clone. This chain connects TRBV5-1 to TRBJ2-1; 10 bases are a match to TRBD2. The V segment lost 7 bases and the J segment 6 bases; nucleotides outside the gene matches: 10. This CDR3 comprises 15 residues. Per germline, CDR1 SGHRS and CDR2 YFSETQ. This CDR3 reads CASGEVIAGGNEQFF. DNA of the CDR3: TGCGCCAGCGGAGAGGTCATAGCGGGGGGCAATGAGCAGTTCTTC.

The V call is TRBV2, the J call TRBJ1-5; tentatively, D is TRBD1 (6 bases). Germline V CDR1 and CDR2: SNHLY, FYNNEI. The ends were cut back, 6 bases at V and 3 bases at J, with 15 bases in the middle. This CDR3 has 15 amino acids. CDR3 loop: CASRREPGVNQPQHF. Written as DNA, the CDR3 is TGTGCCAGCAGAAGGGAACCAGGGGTCAATCAGCCCCAGCATTTT. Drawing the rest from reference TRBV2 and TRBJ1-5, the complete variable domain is EPEVTQTPSHQVTQMGQEVILRCVPISNHLYFYWYRQILGQKVEFLVSFYNNEISEKSEIFDDQFSVERPDGSNFTLKIRSTKLEDSAMYFCASRREPGVNQPQHFGDGTRLSIL.

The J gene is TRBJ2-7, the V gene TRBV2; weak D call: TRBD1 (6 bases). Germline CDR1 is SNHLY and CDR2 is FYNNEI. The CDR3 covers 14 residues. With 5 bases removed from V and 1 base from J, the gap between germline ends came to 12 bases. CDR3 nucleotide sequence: TGTGCCAGCAGTTATAGGACAGCTTCCTACGAGCAGTACTTC. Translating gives CASSYRTASYEQYF. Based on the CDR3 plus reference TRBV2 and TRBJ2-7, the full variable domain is EPEVTQTPSHQVTQMGQEVILRCVPISNHLYFYWYRQILGQKVEFLVSFYNNEISEKSEIFDDQFSVERPDGSNFTLKIRSTKLEDSAMYFCASSYRTASYEQYFGPGTRLTVT.

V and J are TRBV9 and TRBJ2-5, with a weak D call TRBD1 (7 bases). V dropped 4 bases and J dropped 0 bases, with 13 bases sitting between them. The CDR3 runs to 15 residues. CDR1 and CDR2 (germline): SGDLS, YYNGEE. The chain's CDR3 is CASSFGGTDQETQYF. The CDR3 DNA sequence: TGTGCCAGCAGCTTTGGGGGGACAGACCAAGAGACCCAGTACTTC.

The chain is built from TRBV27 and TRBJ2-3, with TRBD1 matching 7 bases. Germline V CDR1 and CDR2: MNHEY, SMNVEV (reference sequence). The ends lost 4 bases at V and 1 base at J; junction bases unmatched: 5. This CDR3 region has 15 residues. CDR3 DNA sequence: TGTGCCAGCAGTTCGGACAGGCCACGCACAGATACGCAGTATTTT. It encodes CASSSDRPRTDTQYF.

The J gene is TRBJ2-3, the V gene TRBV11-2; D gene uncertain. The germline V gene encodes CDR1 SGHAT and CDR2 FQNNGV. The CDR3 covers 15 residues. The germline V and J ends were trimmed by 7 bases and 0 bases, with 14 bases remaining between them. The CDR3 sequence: CASNADGSSTDTQYF. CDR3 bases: TGTGCCAGCAACGCGGACGGGTCTAGCACAGATACGCAGTATTTT.

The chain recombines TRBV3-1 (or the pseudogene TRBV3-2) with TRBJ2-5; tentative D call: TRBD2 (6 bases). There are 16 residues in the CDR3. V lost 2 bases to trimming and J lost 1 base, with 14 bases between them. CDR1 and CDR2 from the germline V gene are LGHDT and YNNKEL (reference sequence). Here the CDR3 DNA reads TGTGCCAGCAGCCAATCGTTCCTGGGGGGCCAAGAGACCCAGTACTTC. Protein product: CASSQSFLGGQETQYF.

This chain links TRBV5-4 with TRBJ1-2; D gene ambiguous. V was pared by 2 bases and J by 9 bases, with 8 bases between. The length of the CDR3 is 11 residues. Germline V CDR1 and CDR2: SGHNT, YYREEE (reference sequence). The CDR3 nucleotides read TGTGCCAGCAGCTTAGGTTCGCGCTACACCTTC. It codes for CASSLGSRYTF.